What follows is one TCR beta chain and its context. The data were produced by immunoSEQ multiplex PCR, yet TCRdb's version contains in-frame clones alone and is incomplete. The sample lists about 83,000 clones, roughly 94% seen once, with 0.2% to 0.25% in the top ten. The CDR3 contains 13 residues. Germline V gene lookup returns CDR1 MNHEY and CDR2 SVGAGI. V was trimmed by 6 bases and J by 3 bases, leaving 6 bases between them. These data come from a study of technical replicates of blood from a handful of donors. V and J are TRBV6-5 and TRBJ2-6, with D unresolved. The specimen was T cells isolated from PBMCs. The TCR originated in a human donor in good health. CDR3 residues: CASSLGGANVLTF. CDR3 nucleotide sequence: TGTGCCAGCAGCCTAGGTGGGGCCAACGTCCTGACTTTC.